Listed below are T cell receptor beta chains from one sample, sequenced in a study of OX40 agonist ivuxolimab in advanced cancers. The repertoire was sequenced with immunoSEQ multiplex PCR; TCRdb's copy has only in-frame clones and lacks some. The profile shows 60,000 to 85,000 clones, 84% of them singletons. Material: CD4+ or CD8+ T cells sorted from blood, obtained in a trial of the OX40 agonist ivuxolimab. Every receptor here comes from an adult with an advanced solid tumor such as melanoma, head and neck, liver or kidney cancer. Both conserved end residues are part of each CDR3. D genes are given only for firm matches. Part of the rows lack a size; the others show once, few, many or a class for expanded clones.

CDR3nt | CDR3aa | v_gene | d_gene | len | j_gene | abundance
TGCGCCAGCAGCCAAGATGCCGGGAGCTCCTACAATGAGCAGTTCTTC | CASSQDAGSSYNEQFF | TRBV4-1 | NA | 16 | TRBJ2-1 | few
TGCAGCGTTGATTTCGCAACTGTTCTTGGGACAGGGGGCGCAGATACGCAGTATTTT | CSVDFATVLGTGGADTQYF | TRBV29-1 | TRBD1 | 19 | TRBJ2-3 | once
TGTGCCAGCAGCCCGAGACAGGGAACAGTCGGAGCTTTCTTT | CASSPRQGTVGAFF | TRBV9 | TRBD1 | 14 | TRBJ1-1 | NA
TGTGCCAGCAGTTTATTTCAGGGCCTGCACACTAATCAGCCCCAGCATTTT | CASSLFQGLHTNQPQHF | TRBV28 | NA | 17 | TRBJ1-5 | NA
TGTGCCTGGAGTGCCCAGGGGGCGGGTGAGCAGTACTTC | CAWSAQGAGEQYF | TRBV30 | TRBD1 | 13 | TRBJ2-5 | NA
TGTGCCATCACGACAGGACGGCTGACTGAAGCTTTCTTT | CAITTGRLTEAFF | TRBV10-3 | NA | 13 | TRBJ1-1 | NA
TGTGCCAGCAGCTTAGTAGGGGCGAGTGGAAACACTGAAGCTTTCTTT | CASSLVGASGNTEAFF | TRBV7-2 | NA | 16 | TRBJ1-1 | NA
TGTGCCAGCAGCACCAGTGTCGGGATCCAATTAAACACCATATATTTT | CASSTSVGIQLNTIYF | TRBV9 | NA | 16 | TRBJ1-3 | NA
TGCAGCGTTGAAGATCGGGGAGACACTGAAGCTTTCTTT | CSVEDRGDTEAFF | TRBV29-1 | NA | 13 | TRBJ1-1 | once
TGTGCCAGCAGTTTTAGGGTACAAGAGACCCAGTACTTC | CASSFRVQETQYF | TRBV27 | NA | 13 | TRBJ2-5 | NA
TGTGCCAGTCACACCGACAGGGTAATGAACACTGAAGCTTTCTTT | CASHTDRVMNTEAFF | TRBV19 | TRBD1 | 15 | TRBJ1-1 | NA
TGTGCCTCTTCATATACAGGGGAGAACACTGAAGCTTTCTTT | CASSYTGENTEAFF | TRBV19 | TRBD1 | 14 | TRBJ1-1 | NA
TGTGCCAGCAGCCCCAGAGGGGGCGGAAACACCATATATTTT | CASSPRGGGNTIYF | TRBV7-2 | TRBD1 | 14 | TRBJ1-3 | NA
TGTGCCAGCTCCAATGTGGGACAGGCCAGGGGTGAGCAGTACTTC | CASSNVGQARGEQYF | TRBV18 | TRBD1 | 15 | TRBJ2-7 | NA
TGTGCCAGCAGCTTGGGGGTTCACAGGGGGCTAAGGGAAAAACTGTTTTTT | CASSLGVHRGLREKLFF | TRBV5-7 | TRBD1 | 17 | TRBJ1-4 | NA
TGTGCCAGCAGCACTAGCCTCGGCTCCTACAATGAGCAGTTCTTC | CASSTSLGSYNEQFF | TRBV7-2 | NA | 15 | TRBJ2-1 | NA
TGTGCCAGCAGTCCGGACAGGGGGCACTACGAGCAGTACTTC | CASSPDRGHYEQYF | TRBV6-6 | TRBD1 | 14 | TRBJ2-7 | NA
TGTGCCAGCAGTTACCCAATGCGGAGGGAGACCCAGTACTTC | CASSYPMRRETQYF | TRBV6-9 | NA | 14 | TRBJ2-5 | NA
TGCGCCAGCAGCTTGGCTGGAGGGGATGGCTACACCTTC | CASSLAGGDGYTF | TRBV5-1 | NA | 13 | TRBJ1-2 | NA
TGTGCCAGCAGTTTCACGGCGGGCAATCAGCCCCAGCATTTT | CASSFTAGNQPQHF | TRBV27 | NA | 14 | TRBJ1-5 | NA
TGCGCCAGCAGCTTGGACCTGATGGGGTACGAGCAGTACTTC | CASSLDLMGYEQYF | TRBV5-1 | NA | 14 | TRBJ2-7 | NA
TGTGCCAGCAGTTCCAATTCACCCCTCCACTTT | CASSSNSPLHF | TRBV6-5 | NA | 11 | TRBJ1-6 | NA
TGCGCCAGCAGCAGTGCCGTGACAGGGAATGAAAAACTGTTTTTT | CASSSAVTGNEKLFF | TRBV5-1 | TRBD1 | 15 | TRBJ1-4 | NA
TGCGCCAGCAGCTTGGCGGGCCAGTGGACTGAAAAACTGTTTTTT | CASSLAGQWTEKLFF | TRBV5-1 | NA | 15 | TRBJ1-4 | NA
TGTGCCAGCAGCTGGACAGGTTCCACCGGAGAGACCCAGTACTTC | CASSWTGSTGETQYF | TRBV5-5 | TRBD1 | 15 | TRBJ2-5 | NA
TGTGCCAGCAGCTTAGCTGTGGGAGCGGAGACCCAGTACTTC | CASSLAVGAETQYF | TRBV7-3 | NA | 14 | TRBJ2-5 | NA
TGCAGCGTTGACAGGCTAACCTACAATGAGCAGTTCTTC | CSVDRLTYNEQFF | TRBV29-1 | NA | 13 | TRBJ2-1 | NA
TGTGCCAGCATGCAGACAGCTTCAGATACGCAGTATTTT | CASMQTASDTQYF | TRBV2 | NA | 13 | TRBJ2-3 | once
TGTGCCAGCAGCCAAGTCAATTGGGGCAATGAGCAGTTCTTC | CASSQVNWGNEQFF | TRBV4-2 | NA | 14 | TRBJ2-1 | NA
TGTGCCAGCAGTGGAAGGAGGGGAGACTACAATGAGCAGTTCTTC | CASSGRRGDYNEQFF | TRBV6-5 | NA | 15 | TRBJ2-1 | NA
TGTGCCAGCAGTAAAGGGGGGAACTATGGCTACACCTTC | CASSKGGNYGYTF | TRBV25-1 | NA | 13 | TRBJ1-2 | NA
TGTGCCAGCAGTTTGGGTATCAGGGGGCAACTTGGCTACACCTTC | CASSLGIRGQLGYTF | TRBV28 | TRBD1 | 15 | TRBJ1-2 | NA
TGTGCCAGCCGAGGGGCCCGTTCGCATGAGGCCTACACCTTC | CASRGARSHEAYTF | TRBV28 | NA | 14 | TRBJ1-2 | few
TGTGCCAGCAGTTCCCGGGACGGCTACAATGAGCAGTTCTTC | CASSSRDGYNEQFF | TRBV6-1 | NA | 14 | TRBJ2-1 | NA